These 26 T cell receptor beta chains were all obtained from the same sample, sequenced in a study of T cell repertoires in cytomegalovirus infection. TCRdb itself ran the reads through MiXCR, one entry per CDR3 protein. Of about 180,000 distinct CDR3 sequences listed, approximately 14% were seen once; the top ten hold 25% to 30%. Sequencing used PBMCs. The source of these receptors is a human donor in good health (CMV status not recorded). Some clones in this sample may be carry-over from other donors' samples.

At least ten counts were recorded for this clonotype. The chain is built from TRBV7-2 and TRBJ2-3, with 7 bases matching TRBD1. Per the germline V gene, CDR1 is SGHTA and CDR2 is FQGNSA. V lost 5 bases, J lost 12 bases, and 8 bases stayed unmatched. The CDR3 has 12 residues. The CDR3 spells CASSPGGQSQYF. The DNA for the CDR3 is TGTGCCAGCAGCCCAGGGGGACAATCACAGTATTTT.

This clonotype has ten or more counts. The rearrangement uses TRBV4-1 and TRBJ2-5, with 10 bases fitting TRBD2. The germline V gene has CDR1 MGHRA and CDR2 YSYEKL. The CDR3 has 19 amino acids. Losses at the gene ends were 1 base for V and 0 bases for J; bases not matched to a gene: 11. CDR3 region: CASSQVLAGDSRYQETQYF. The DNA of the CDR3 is TGCGCCAGCAGCCAAGTCCTAGCGGGGGATAGTCGGTACCAAGAGACCCAGTACTTC.

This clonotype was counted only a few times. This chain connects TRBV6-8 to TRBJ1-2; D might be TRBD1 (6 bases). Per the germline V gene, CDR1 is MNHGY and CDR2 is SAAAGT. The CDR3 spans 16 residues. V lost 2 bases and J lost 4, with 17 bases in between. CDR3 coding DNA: TGTGCCAGCAGTTACCGGACAGTAGATTTTAGCTATGGCTACACCTTC. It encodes CASSYRTVDFSYGYTF.

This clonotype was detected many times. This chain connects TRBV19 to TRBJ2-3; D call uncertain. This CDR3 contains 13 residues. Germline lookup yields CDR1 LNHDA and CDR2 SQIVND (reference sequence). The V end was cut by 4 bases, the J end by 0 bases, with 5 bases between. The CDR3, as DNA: TGTGCCAGTAGTAGCGGTAGCACAGATACGCAGTATTTT. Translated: CASSSGSTDTQYF.

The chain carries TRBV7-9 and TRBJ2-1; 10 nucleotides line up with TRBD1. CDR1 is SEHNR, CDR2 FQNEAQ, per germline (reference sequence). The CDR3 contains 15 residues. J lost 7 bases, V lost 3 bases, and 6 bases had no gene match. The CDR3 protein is CASSFRDRGINEQFF. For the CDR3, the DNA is TGTGCCAGCAGCTTCCGGGACAGGGGAATAAATGAGCAGTTCTTC.

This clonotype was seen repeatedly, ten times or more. The CDR3 sequence: CARQGPRRGYTF. CDR3 nucleotide sequence: TGTGCCAGACAGGGTCCGAGACGGGGCTACACCTTC. The chain combines TRBV12-3 or TRBV12-4 with TRBJ1-2, with D tentatively TRBD1 (6 bases). Trimming took 9 bases from V and 8 from J, leaving 16 bases between them. This CDR3 has 12 amino acids.

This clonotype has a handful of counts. The CDR3 spells CASRPDRVIYGYTF. In nucleotides, the CDR3 is TGTGCCAGCAGGCCGGACAGGGTAATCTATGGCTACACCTTC. The rearrangement joins TRBV28 to TRBJ1-2, with 8 bases fitting TRBD1. The CDR3 contains 14 residues. V shed 6 bases and J 4 bases; nucleotides not matched to a gene: 7. Germline lookup yields CDR1 MDHEN and CDR2 SYDVKM.

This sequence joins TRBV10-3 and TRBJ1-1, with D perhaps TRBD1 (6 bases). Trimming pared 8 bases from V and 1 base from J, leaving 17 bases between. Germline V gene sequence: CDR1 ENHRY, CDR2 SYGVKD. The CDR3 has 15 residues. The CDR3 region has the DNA TGTGCCATCGGGGACCCTGGGGGGCCGAACACTGAAGCTTTCTTT. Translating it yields CAIGDPGGPNTEAFF.

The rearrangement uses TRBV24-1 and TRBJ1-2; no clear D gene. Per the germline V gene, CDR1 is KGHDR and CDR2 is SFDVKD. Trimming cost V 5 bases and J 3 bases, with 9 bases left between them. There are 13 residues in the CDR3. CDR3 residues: CATSAGLDYGYTF. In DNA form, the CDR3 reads TGTGCCACCAGTGCGGGTTTGGACTATGGCTACACCTTC.

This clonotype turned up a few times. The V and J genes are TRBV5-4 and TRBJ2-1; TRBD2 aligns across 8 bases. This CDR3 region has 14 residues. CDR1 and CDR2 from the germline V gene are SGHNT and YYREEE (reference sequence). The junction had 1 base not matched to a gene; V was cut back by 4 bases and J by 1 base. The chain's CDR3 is CASSREGSYNEQFF. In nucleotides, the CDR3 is TGTGCCAGCAGCCGGGAGGGTTCCTACAATGAGCAGTTCTTC.

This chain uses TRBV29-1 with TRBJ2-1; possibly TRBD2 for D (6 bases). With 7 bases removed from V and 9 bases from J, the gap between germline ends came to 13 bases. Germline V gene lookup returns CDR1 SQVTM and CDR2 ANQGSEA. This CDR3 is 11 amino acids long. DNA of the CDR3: TGCAGCGCCGAGACTAGTGCTGAGCAGTTCTTC. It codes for CSAETSAEQFF.

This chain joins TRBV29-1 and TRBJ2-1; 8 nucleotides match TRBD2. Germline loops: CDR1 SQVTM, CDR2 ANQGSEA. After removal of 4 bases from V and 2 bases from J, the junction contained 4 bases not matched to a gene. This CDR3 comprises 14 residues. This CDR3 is CSVGGTSPYNEQFF. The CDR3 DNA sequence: TGCAGCGTTGGAGGGACTAGTCCCTACAATGAGCAGTTCTTC.

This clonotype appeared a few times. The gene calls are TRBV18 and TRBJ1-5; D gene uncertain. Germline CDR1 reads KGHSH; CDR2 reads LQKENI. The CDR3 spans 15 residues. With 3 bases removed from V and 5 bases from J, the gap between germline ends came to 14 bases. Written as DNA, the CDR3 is TGTGCCAGCTCACCCCAGGAGAGGCGAGATCAGCCCCAGCATTTT. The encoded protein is CASSPQERRDQPQHF.

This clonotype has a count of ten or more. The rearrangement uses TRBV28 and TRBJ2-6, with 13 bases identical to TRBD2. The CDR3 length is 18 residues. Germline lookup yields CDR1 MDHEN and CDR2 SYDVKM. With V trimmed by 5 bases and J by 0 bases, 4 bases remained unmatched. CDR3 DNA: TGTGCCAGCAGTCCGGGACTAGCGGGGCGCTCTGGGGCCAACGTCCTGACTTTC. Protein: CASSPGLAGRSGANVLTF.

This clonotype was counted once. DNA of the CDR3: TGTGCCAGCAGTCAAGAGGGTTCTGGGGCCAACGTCCTGACTTTC. Amino acid sequence: CASSQEGSGANVLTF. V gene TRBV6-6 combines with J gene TRBJ2-6; D may be TRBD2 (5 bases). V was pared by 5 bases and J by 1 base, with 9 bases between. Germline assignment: CDR1 MNHNY and CDR2 SVGAGI (reference sequence). The CDR3 consists of 15 residues.

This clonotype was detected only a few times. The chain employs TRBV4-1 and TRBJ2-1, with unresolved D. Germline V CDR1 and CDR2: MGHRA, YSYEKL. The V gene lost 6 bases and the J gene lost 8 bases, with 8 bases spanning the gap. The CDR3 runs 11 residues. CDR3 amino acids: CASSMDDEQFF. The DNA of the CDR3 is TGCGCCAGCAGTATGGACGATGAGCAGTTCTTC.

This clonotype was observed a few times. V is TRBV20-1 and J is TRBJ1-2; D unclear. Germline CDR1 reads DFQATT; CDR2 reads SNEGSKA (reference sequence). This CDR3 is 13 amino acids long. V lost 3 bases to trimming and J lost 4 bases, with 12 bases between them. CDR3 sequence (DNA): TGCAGTGCTAGTAACCAACAGTTCTATGGCTACACCTTC. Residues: CSASNQQFYGYTF.

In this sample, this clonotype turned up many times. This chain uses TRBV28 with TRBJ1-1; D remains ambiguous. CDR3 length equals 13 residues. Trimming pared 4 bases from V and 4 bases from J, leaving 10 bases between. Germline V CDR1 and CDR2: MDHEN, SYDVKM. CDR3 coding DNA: TGTGCCAGCAGTTCCCCCGTCTTCACTGAAGCTTTCTTT. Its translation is CASSSPVFTEAFF.

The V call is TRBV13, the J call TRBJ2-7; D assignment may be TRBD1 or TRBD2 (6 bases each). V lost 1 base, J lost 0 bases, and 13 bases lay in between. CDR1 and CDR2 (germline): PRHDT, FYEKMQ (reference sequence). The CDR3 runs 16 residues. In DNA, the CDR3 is TGTGCCAGCAGCTTAGTTGCGGAGGGGGACTCCTACGAGCAGTACTTC. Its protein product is CASSLVAEGDSYEQYF.

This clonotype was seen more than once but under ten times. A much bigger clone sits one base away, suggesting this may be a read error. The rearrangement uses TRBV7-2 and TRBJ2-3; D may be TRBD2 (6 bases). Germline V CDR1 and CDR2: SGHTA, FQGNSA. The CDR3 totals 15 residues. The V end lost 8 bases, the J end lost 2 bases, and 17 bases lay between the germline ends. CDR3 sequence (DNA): TGTGCCAGCTGCTCCCGGGCGGGATCCACAGATACGCAGTATTTT. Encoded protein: CASCSRAGSTDTQYF.

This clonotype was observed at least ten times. CDR3 sequence: CASSLRSRGRRSDTQYF. In DNA form, the CDR3 reads TGTGCCAGCAGCTTACGCAGCCGGGGGCGTCGGTCAGATACGCAGTATTTT. This chain joins TRBV7-6 and TRBJ2-3, with D perhaps given as TRBD1 or TRBD2 (6 bases each). Deletions cut 2 bases from V and 4 bases from J, with 19 bases between. The CDR3 is made up of 17 amino acids. The germline V gene encodes CDR1 SGHVS and CDR2 FNYEAQ.

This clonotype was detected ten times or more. The CDR3 reads CASSLRSRPGLLNTDTQYF. CDR3 DNA: TGTGCCAGCAGCCTCCGTAGTAGGCCGGGACTTCTCAACACAGATACGCAGTATTTT. J is TRBJ2-3 and V is TRBV7-6; a weak D match, TRBD2 (6 bases). V was cut by 5 bases and J by 2 bases, with 26 bases left in between. Germline CDR1 and CDR2: SGHVS and FNYEAQ. This CDR3 has 19 amino acids.

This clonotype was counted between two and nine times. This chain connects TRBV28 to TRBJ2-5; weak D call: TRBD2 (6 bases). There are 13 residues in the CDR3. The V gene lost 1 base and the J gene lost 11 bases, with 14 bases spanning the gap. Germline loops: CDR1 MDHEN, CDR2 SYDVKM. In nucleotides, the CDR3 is TGTGCCAGCAGTTTATACCTAGGGAGGTCACAGTACTTC. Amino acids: CASSLYLGRSQYF.

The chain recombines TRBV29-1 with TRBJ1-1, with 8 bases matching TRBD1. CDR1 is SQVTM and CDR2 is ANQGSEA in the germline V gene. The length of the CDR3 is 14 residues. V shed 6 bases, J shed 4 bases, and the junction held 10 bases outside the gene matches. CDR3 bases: TGCAGCGTGAGTGCCCTCGACAGGGGCACTGAAGCTTTCTTT. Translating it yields CSVSALDRGTEAFF.

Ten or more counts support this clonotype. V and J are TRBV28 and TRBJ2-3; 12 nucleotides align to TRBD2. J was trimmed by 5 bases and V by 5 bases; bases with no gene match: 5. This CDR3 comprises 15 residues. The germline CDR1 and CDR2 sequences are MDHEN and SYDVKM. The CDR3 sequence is CASSPPGLAGDTQYF. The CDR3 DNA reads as TGTGCCAGCAGTCCCCCGGGACTAGCGGGAGATACGCAGTATTTT.

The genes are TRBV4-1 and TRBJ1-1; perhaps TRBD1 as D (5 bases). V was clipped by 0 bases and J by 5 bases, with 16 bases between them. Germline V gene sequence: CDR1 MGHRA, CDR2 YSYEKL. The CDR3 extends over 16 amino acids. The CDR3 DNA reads TGCGCCAGCAGCCAAGAAAGAATGGGGCTACGAACTGAAGCTTTCTTT. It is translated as CASSQERMGLRTEAFF.